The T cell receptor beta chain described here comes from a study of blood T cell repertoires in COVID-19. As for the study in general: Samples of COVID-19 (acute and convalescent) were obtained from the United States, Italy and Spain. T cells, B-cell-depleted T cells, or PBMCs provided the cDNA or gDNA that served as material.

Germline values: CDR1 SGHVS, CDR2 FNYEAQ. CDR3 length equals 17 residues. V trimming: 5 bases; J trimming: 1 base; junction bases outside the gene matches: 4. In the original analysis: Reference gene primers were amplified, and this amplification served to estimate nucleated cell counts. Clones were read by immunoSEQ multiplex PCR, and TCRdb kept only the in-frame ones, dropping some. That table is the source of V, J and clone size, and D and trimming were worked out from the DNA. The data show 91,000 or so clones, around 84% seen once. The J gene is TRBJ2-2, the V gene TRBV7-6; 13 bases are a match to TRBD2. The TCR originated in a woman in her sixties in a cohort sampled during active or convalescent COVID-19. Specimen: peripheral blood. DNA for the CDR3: TGTGCCAGCAGCCCCCGACTAGCGGGGGGGAACACCGGGGAGCTGTTTTTT. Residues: CASSPRLAGGNTGELFF.